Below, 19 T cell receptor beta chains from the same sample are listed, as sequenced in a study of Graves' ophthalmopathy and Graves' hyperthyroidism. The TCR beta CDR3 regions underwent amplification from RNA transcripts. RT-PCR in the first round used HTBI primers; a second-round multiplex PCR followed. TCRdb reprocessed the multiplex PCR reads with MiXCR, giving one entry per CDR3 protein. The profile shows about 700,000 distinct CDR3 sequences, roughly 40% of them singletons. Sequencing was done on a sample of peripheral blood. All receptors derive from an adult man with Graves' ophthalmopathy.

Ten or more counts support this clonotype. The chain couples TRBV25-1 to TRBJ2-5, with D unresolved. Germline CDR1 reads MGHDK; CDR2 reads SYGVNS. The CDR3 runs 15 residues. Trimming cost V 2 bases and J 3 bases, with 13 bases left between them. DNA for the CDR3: TGTGCCAGCAGTGAAGACTTGCCAGGCGAAGAGACCCAGTACTTC. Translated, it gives CASSEDLPGEETQYF. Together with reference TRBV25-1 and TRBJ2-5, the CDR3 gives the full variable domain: EADIYQTPRYLVIGTGKKITLECSQTMGHDKMYWYQQDPGMELHLIHYSYGVNSTEKGDLSSESTVSRIRTEHFPLTLESARPSHTSQYLCASSEDLPGEETQYFGPGTRLLVL.

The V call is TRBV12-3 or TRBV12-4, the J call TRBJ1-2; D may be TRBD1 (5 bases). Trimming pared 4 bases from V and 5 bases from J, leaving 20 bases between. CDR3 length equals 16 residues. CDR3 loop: CASSYSTPQGVYGYTF. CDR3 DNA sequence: TGTGCCAGCAGTTACTCGACCCCCCAAGGGGTTTATGGCTACACCTTC.

CDR3 DNA sequence: TGCAGTGCTATCCGGACAGGGAATGAAAAACTGTTTTTT. Its protein product is CSAIRTGNEKLFF. J is TRBJ1-4 and V is TRBV20-1; 8 bases agree with TRBD1. This CDR3 is built from 13 residues. V was pared by 4 bases and J by 5 bases, with 3 bases of the junction left unmatched. Germline V lookup: CDR1 DFQATT, CDR2 SNEGSKA (reference sequence).

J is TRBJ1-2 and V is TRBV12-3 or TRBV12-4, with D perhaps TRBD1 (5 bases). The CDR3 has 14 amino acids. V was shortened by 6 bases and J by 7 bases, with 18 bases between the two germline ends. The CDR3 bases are TGTGCCAGCAGCCCCCTGCGGGGGAGGCTTGGCTACACCTTC. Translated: CASSPLRGRLGYTF.

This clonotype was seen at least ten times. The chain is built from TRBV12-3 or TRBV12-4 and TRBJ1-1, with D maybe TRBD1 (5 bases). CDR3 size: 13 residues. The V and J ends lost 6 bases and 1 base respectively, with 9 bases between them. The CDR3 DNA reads TGTGCCAGCAGAGACAGACCGAACACTGAAGCTTTCTTT. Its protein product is CASRDRPNTEAFF.

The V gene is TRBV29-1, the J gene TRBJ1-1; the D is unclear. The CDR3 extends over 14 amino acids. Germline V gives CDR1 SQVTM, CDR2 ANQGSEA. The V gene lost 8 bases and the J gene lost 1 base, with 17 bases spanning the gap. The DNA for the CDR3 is TGCAGCTTGGTGTCCGGGGTGACGAACACTGAAGCTTTCTTT. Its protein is CSLVSGVTNTEAFF.

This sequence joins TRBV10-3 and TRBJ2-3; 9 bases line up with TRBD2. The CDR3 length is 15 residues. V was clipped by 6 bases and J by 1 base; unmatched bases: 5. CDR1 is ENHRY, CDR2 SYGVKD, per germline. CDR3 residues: CAIREREDGTDTQYF. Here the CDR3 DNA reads TGTGCCATCAGGGAGCGGGAGGACGGCACAGATACGCAGTATTTT.

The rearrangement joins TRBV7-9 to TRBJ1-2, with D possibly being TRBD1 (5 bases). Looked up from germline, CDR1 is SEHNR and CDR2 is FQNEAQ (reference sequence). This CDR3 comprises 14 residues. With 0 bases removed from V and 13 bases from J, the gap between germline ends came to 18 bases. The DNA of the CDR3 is TGTGCCAGCAGCTTAGCTACCAGGGCCTGGGGCCTCACCTTC. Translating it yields CASSLATRAWGLTF.

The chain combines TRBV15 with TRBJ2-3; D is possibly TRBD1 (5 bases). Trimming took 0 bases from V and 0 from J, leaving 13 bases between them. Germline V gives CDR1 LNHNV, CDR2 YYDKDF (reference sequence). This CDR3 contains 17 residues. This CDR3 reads CATSRDPTVTSTDTQYF. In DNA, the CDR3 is TGTGCCACCAGCAGAGACCCGACAGTTACTAGCACAGATACGCAGTATTTT.

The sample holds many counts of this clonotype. The CDR3 nucleotides are TGTGCCAGCAGTATGGGACTAGCGGAAGAGACCCAGTACTTC. Translating it yields CASSMGLAEETQYF. V is TRBV12-3 or TRBV12-4 and J is TRBJ2-5; 11 bases are a match to TRBD2. J was trimmed by 3 bases and V by 5 bases; bases with no gene match: 2. The CDR3 has 14 residues.

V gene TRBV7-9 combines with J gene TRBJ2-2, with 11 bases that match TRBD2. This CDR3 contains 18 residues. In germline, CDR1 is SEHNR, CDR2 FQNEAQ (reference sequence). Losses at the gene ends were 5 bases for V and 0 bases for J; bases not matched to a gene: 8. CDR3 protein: CASSARTSGLTNTGELFF. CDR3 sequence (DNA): TGTGCCAGCAGCGCCCGGACTAGCGGGCTTACGAACACCGGGGAGCTGTTTTTT.

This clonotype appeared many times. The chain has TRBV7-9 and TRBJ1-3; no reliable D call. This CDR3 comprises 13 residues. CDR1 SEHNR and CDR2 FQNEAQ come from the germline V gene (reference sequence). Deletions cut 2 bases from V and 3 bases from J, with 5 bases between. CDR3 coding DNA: TGTGCCAGCAGCTTAAAGGTTGGAAACACCATATATTTT. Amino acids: CASSLKVGNTIYF. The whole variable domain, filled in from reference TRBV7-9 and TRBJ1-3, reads DTGVSQNPRHKITKRGQNVTFRCDPISEHNRLYWYRQTLGQGPEFLTYFQNEAQLEKSRLLSDRFSAERPKGSFSTLEIQRTEQGDSAMYLCASSLKVGNTIYFGEGSWLTVV.

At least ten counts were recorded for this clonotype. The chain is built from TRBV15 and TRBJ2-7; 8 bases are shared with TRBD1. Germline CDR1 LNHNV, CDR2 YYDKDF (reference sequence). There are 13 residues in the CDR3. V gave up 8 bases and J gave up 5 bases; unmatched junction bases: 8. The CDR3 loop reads CATSTQGAHEQYF. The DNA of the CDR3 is TGTGCCACCTCCACCCAGGGGGCCCACGAGCAGTACTTC.

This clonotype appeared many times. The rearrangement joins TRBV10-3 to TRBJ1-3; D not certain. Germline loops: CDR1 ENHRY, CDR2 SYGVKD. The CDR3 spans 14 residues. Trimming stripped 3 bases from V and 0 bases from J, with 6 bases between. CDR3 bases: TGTGCCATCAGTGATCACAACTCTGGAAACACCATATATTTT. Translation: CAISDHNSGNTIYF.

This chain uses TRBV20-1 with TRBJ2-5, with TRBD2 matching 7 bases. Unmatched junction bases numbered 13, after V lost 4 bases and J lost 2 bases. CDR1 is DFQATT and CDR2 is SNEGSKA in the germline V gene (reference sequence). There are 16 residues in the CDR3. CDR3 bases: TGCAGTGCTAATTACCGGGTTACTAGCGTACAAGAGACCCAGTACTTC. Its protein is CSANYRVTSVQETQYF.

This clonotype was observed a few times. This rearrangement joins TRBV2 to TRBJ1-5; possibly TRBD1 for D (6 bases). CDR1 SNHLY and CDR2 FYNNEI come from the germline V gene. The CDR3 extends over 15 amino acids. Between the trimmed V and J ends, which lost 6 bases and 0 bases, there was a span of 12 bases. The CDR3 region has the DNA TGTGCCAGCAGATTGACAGGAAATAGCAATCAGCCCCAGCATTTT. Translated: CASRLTGNSNQPQHF.

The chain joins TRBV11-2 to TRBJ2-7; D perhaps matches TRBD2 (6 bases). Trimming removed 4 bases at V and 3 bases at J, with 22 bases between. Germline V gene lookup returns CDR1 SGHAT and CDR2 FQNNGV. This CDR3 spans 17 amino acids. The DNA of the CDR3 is TGTGCCAGCAGCTCTGTCCATCGGGGGAACTTTGTCTACGAGCAGTACTTC. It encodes CASSSVHRGNFVYEQYF.

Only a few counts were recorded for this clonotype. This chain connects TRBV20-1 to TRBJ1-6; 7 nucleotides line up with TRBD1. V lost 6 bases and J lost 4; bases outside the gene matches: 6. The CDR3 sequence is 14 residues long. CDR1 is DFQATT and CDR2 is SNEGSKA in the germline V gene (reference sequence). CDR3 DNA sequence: TGCAGTGCGGAGGGACAGATATATAATTCACCCCTCCACTTT. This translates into CSAEGQIYNSPLHF.

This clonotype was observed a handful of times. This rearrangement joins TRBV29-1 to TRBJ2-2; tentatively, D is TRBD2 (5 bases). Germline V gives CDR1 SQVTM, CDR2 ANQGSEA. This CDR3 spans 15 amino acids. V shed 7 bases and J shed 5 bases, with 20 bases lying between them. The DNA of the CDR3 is TGCAGCGCTCGGGGAGCGGAGAGTAGGACCGGGGAGCTGTTTTTT. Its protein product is CSARGAESRTGELFF.